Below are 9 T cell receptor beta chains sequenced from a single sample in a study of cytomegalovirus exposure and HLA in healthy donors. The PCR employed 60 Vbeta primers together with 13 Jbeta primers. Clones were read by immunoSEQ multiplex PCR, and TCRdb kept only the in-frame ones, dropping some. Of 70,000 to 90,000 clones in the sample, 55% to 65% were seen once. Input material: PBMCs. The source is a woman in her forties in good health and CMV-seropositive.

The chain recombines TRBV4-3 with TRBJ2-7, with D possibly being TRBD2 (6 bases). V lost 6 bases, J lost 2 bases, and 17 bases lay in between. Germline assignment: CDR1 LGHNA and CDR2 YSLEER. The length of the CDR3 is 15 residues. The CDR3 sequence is CASSYGGGPTYEQYF. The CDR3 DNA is TGCGCCAGCAGTTATGGGGGAGGCCCAACCTACGAGCAGTACTTC.

The CDR3 loop is CASSKGARGTEAFF. For the CDR3, the DNA is TGTGCCAGTAGTAAGGGGGCCAGAGGCACTGAAGCTTTCTTT. The chain recombines TRBV19 with TRBJ1-1, with 7 bases aligning to TRBD1. After removal of 4 bases from V and 4 bases from J, the junction contained 6 bases not matched to a gene. The length of the CDR3 is 14 residues. The germline gives CDR1 LNHDA, CDR2 SQIVND (reference sequence).

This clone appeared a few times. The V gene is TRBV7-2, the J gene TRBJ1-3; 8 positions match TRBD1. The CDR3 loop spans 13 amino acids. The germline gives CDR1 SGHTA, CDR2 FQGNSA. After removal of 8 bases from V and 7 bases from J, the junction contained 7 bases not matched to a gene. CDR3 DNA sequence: TGTGCCAGCTCTCAGGGGGCTTGGAACACCATATATTTT. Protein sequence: CASSQGAWNTIYF. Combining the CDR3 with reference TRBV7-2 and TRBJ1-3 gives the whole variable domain GAGVSQSPSNKVTEKGKDVELRCDPISGHTALYWYRQSLGQGLEFLIYFQGNSAPDKSGLPSDRFSAERTGGSVSTLTIQRTQQEDSAVYLCASSQGAWNTIYFGEGSWLTVV.

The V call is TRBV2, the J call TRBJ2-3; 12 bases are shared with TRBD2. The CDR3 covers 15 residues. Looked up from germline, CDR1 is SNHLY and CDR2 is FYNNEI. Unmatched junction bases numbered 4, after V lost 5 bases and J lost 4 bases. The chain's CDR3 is CASSKTSGSADTQYF. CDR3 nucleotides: TGTGCCAGCAGTAAGACTAGCGGGAGTGCAGATACGCAGTATTTT. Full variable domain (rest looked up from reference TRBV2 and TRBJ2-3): EPEVTQTPSHQVTQMGQEVILRCVPISNHLYFYWYRQILGQKVEFLVSFYNNEISEKSEIFDDQFSVERPDGSNFTLKIRSTKLEDSAMYFCASSKTSGSADTQYFGPGTRLTVL.

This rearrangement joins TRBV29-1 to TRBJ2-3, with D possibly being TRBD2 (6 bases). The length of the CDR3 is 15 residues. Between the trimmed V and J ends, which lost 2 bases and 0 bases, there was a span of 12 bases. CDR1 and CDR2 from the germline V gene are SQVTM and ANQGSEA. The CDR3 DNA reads TGCAGCGTTGAAACTCGGCGGGAAAGCACAGATACGCAGTATTTT. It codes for CSVETRRESTDTQYF.

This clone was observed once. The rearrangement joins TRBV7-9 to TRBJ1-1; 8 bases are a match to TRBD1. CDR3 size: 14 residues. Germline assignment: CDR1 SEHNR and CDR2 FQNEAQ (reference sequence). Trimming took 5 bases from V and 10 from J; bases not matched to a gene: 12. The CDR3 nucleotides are TGTGCCAGCAGCCTGGGACAGGCGACGGCGGGAGCTTTCTTT. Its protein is CASSLGQATAGAFF. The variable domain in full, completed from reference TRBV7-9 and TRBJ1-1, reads DTGVSQNPRHKITKRGQNVTFRCDPISEHNRLYWYRQTLGQGPEFLTYFQNEAQLEKSRLLSDRFSAERPKGSFSTLEIQRTEQGDSAMYLCASSLGQATAGAFFGQGTRLTVV.

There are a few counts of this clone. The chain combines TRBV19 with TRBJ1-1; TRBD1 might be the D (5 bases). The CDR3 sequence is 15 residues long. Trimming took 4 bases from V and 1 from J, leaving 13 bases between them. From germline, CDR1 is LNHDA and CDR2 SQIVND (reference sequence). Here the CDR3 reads CASSTAGRWNTEAFF. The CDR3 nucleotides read TGTGCCAGTAGTACGGCAGGGCGGTGGAACACTGAAGCTTTCTTT.

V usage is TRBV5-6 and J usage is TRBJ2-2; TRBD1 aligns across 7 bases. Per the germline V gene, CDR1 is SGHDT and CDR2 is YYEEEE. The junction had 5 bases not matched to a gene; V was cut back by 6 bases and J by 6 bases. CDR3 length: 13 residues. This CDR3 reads CASKIGQAGELFF. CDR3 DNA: TGTGCCAGCAAGATCGGACAGGCCGGGGAGCTGTTTTTT.

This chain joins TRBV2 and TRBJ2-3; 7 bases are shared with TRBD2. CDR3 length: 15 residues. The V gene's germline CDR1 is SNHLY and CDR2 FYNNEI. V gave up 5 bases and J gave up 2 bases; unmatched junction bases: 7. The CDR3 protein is CASSIGLVPTDTQYF. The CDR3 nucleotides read TGTGCCAGCAGTATCGGACTAGTTCCCACAGATACGCAGTATTTT. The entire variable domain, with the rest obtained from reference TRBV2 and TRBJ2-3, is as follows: EPEVTQTPSHQVTQMGQEVILRCVPISNHLYFYWYRQILGQKVEFLVSFYNNEISEKSEIFDDQFSVERPDGSNFTLKIRSTKLEDSAMYFCASSIGLVPTDTQYFGPGTRLTVL.